This T cell receptor beta chain was obtained from a study of tumor-infiltrating lymphocytes in primary liver carcinoma (dated by TCRdb to 2016 to 2017). General notes on the study: Hepatocellular carcinoma (four) or combined HCC and intrahepatic cholangiocarcinoma (one) was present in the five patients, who were three men and two women aged 30 to 69 years. The tumors of the five patients were staged as T1-T3 N0M0, with maximum diameters ranging from roughly 4.2 to 10 cm. Each sample produced roughly 3.65 to 7.5 million productive TCRbeta reads, and read depth showed no significant difference between tissue types. For each liver tumor, the study sampled five regions along with adjacent normal tissue and blood, and applied TCRbeta repertoire sequencing, expression microarrays and whole-exome sequencing. TCRbeta repertoire sequencing covered 35 specimens from 5 patients: around 25 tumor regions, 5 adjacent noncancerous liver tissues and 5 peripheral blood samples. Repertoires from technical replicates were highly reproducible, with mean shared-clone rates roughly 0.86 and correlation coefficients above 0.98. General conclusions and limits of the study: The study included only four or five patients, and the authors note findings should be validated in a larger study. Only the TCR beta chain was sequenced, which likely underestimates true repertoire diversity because unpaired alpha chains were not captured. Comparison of CD4+ and CD8+ T cell repertoires was precluded by the use of bulk unsorted samples. A significantly larger repertoire fraction was made up by the top 250 clones in tumors than in blood (p = 0.039). Repertoire overlap was higher between tumor regions (mean approximately 36%) than tumor-adjacent (around 17%) or tumor-blood (approximately 14%) pairs, consistent with antigen-driven expansion.

The germline V gene yields MNHNS for CDR1 and SASEGT for CDR2. Ends included, the CDR3 has 14 residues. The only DNA kept is the CDR3, 42 bases in frame from the first base. Starting from 450 to 500 ng total RNA, TCRbeta-specific cDNA was produced by reverse transcription with a constant-region primer and ProtoScript II reverse transcriptase. TCRbeta libraries were built with three nested multiplex PCR rounds, a slightly modified ARM-PCR procedure. Each of the first two PCR rounds ran for nine to eleven cycles and used multiplex TRBV1-TRBV30 forward primers together with a Cbeta reverse primer. Sample barcodes and Illumina adapters were added in a final 25-cycle PCR using Deep VentR polymerase. Before sequencing, amplicons of 200-500 bp were purified from gel using a QIAquick gel extraction kit. The TCRbeta amplicons were sequenced with 250-bp paired-end reads on an Illumina HiSeq 2500. The paper's data handling went like this. Reads were quality-trimmed with Trimmomatic v0.33, and paired reads were merged with FLASH v1.2.11 to recover full CDR3 sequences. MiGEC v1.2.1b assigned V, D and J germline segments to the rearranged TCRbeta sequences. Clonotype statistics and Shannon-Wiener diversity indices were calculated with VDJtools v1.0.0. Except for diversity analysis, only the 250 most abundant clonotypes of each sample were used in subsequent analyses to reduce sampling bias. The raw public reads went through TCRdb reprocessing: fastp at Q25, MiXCR clone calling, in-frame beta chains kept. Rows are combined by CDR3 protein, so each entry shows the most common genes and DNA. TCRdb, not the authors, supplied the V and J calls. In all, the sample holds about 44,000 distinct CDR3 sequences, and roughly 80% of those were seen once. The ten largest make up less than 50% of the sample.

Without any cell sorting, total RNA and DNA were extracted together from 20-30 mg of bulk tissue using the AllPrep DNA/RNA mini kit. Between late 2015 and early 2016, about 5 patients in China with histopathologically diagnosed primary liver carcinoma had their tumors surgically resected. Chronic HBV infection was present in the patients, and the patients were treatment-naive at sampling. Fresh tumor and adjacent tissue pieces were bisected, with one half stored in RNAlater at -80 degrees C and the other half sent for histology. Remarks on this clonotype: Its antigen has not been determined. Given the absence of the conserved phenylalanine or tryptophan at the CDR3 end, a read error is likely.

The sequence joins TRBV6-1 to TRBJ2-2; TRBD1 is possibly the D segment (5 matching bases). Sequenced material: tumor-adjacent normal liver tissue. The sequence came from a woman in her twenties or thirties with primary liver carcinoma and hepatitis B virus infection. The CDR3 amino acid sequence is: CASSKGANTGELFV. The base sequence is TGCGCCAGCAGTAAAGGGGCGAACACCGGGGAGCTGTTTGTT.